A single sample is the source of the 29 T cell receptor beta chains below, sequenced in a study of blood T cell repertoires in COVID-19. Assay used: immunoSEQ multiplex PCR; TCRdb lists only in-frame clones, some missing. The sample yields some 260,000 clones, about 88% seen once. The sample taken for sequencing was PBMCs or T cells enriched from blood (not recorded which). These receptors came from a man younger than 45 with acute COVID-19.

The rearrangement uses TRBV6-5 and TRBJ2-1, with 8 bases fitting TRBD1. Germline assignment: CDR1 MNHEY and CDR2 SVGAGI. This CDR3 has 16 residues. J gave up 7 bases and V 4 bases, and 12 bases lay outside the gene matches. The CDR3, as DNA: TGTGCCAGCAGTTCCCCTCGGACAGGGAGCCATAATGAGCAGTTCTTC. It translates to CASSSPRTGSHNEQFF.

The V and J genes are TRBV27 and TRBJ2-2, with D tentatively TRBD2 (6 bases). Trimming cost V 3 bases and J 3 bases, with 8 bases left between them. The CDR3 is 14 amino acids. Germline V CDR1 and CDR2: MNHEY, SMNVEV (reference sequence). CDR3 nucleotide sequence: TGTGCCAGCAGTTTGACGGGAGACACCGGGGAGCTGTTTTTT. The encoded protein is CASSLTGDTGELFF.

In its sample, this clone was seen once. The chain joins TRBV6-5 to TRBJ2-7; weak D call: TRBD2 (5 bases). Trimming took 6 bases from V and 3 from J, leaving 15 bases between them. The germline V gene has CDR1 MNHEY and CDR2 SVGAGI. CDR3 length: 14 amino acids. CDR3 in amino acids: CASSPRGSHYEQYV. The CDR3 bases are TGTGCCAGCAGCCCACGCGGGTCTCACTACGAGCAGTACGTC.

Note on this clone: Other nucleotide sequences from this sample produce the same CDR3. The V and J genes are TRBV18 and TRBJ2-1; unclear D gene. This CDR3 is 11 amino acids long. CDR1 is KGHSH and CDR2 is LQKENI in the germline V gene. Trimming cost V 3 bases and J 6 bases, with 3 bases left between them. DNA of the CDR3: TGTGCCAGCTCACCTCGCAATGAGCAGTTCTTC. Protein: CASSPRNEQFF. Together with reference TRBV18 and TRBJ2-1, the CDR3 gives the full variable domain: NAGVMQNPRHLVRRRGQEARLRCSPMKGHSHVYWYRQLPEEGLKFMVYLQKENIIDESGMPKERFSAEFPKEGPSILRIQQVVRGDSAAYFCASSPRNEQFFGPGTRLTVL.

This clone appeared once. This same CDR3 is encoded by further DNA sequences in the sample. The rearrangement links TRBV27 to TRBJ2-5; no reliable D call. V shed 4 bases and J shed 0 bases, with 6 bases lying between them. The CDR3 length is 13 residues. Germline V gives CDR1 MNHEY, CDR2 SMNVEV (reference sequence). The CDR3 protein is CASSSLYQETQYF. In nucleotides, the CDR3 is TGTGCCAGCAGTTCTTTGTACCAAGAGACCCAGTACTTC.

This sequence joins TRBV9 and TRBJ1-1; D might be TRBD1 (5 bases). CDR1 and CDR2 from the germline V gene are SGDLS and YYNGEE. V was trimmed by 4 bases and J by 1 base, leaving 17 bases between them. The CDR3 totals 16 residues. The chain's CDR3 is CASSPKSTETNTEAFF. The CDR3 region has the DNA TGTGCCAGCAGCCCAAAATCGACAGAGACGAACACTGAAGCTTTCTTT.

J is TRBJ1-5 and V is TRBV10-1; D gene uncertain. CDR1 and CDR2 (germline): WNHNN, SYGVQD (reference sequence). This CDR3 is built from 17 residues. V gave up 0 bases and J gave up 2 bases, with 14 bases separating them. CDR3 region: CASSESTRGGGNQPQHF. CDR3 nucleotides: TGCGCCAGCAGTGAGTCGACTCGGGGTGGGGGCAATCAGCCCCAGCATTTT.

This clone was counted a single time. The chain links TRBV24-1 to TRBJ2-1; 7 positions match TRBD2. The CDR3 contains 16 residues. CDR1 is KGHDR, CDR2 SFDVKD, per germline. Unmatched junction bases numbered 11, after V lost 3 bases and J lost 7 bases. In DNA, the CDR3 is TGTGCCACCAGTGATCCCGGGACTAAGATACGAAATGAGCAGTTCTTC. Translated: CATSDPGTKIRNEQFF.

This chain connects TRBV2 to TRBJ2-7, with D uncertain. Trimming left V 1 base short and J 4 bases short, with 5 bases between. The CDR3 extends over 12 amino acids. Germline CDR1 is SNHLY and CDR2 is FYNNEI. Here the CDR3 DNA reads TGTGCCAGCAGTGAAGAGGAGTACGAGCAGTACGTC. Translated, it gives CASSEEEYEQYV.

This sequence joins TRBV6-5 and TRBJ2-2, with D perhaps TRBD2 (6 bases). The V end lost 6 bases, the J end lost 7 bases, and 15 bases lay between the germline ends. This CDR3 comprises 14 residues. In germline, CDR1 is MNHEY, CDR2 SVGAGI. The CDR3 reads CASSPGGASGELFF. CDR3 DNA: TGTGCCAGCAGCCCCGGGGGAGCCAGCGGGGAGCTGTTTTTT.

The gene calls are TRBV19 and TRBJ2-3, with 8 bases aligning to TRBD1. The CDR3 is 14 residues long. In germline, CDR1 is LNHDA, CDR2 SQIVND (reference sequence). The junction had 7 bases not matched to a gene; V was cut back by 7 bases and J by 4 bases. The CDR3 region is CASNGQGAADTQYF. CDR3 DNA sequence: TGTGCCAGTAATGGGCAGGGGGCCGCAGATACGCAGTATTTT.

This clone has a handful of counts. The chain carries TRBV24-1 and TRBJ2-1; no reliable D call. The CDR3 loop spans 14 amino acids. Germline lookup yields CDR1 KGHDR and CDR2 SFDVKD. Trimming removed 7 bases from V and 3 bases from J, with 12 bases in between. CDR3 protein: CATSRGLNYNEQFF. CDR3 coding DNA: TGTGCCACCAGCCGCGGATTGAACTACAATGAGCAGTTCTTC.

CDR3 sequence (DNA): TGTGCCAGTAGGCTAGACAGATATTCCTACAATGAGCAGTTCTTC. This codes for CASRLDRYSYNEQFF. The gene calls are TRBV19 and TRBJ2-1, with a possible D match to TRBD1 (5 bases). From germline, CDR1 is LNHDA and CDR2 SQIVND (reference sequence). V was shortened by 6 bases and J by 1 base, with 13 bases between the two germline ends. There are 15 residues in the CDR3.

V and J are TRBV6-4 and TRBJ2-6; D is ambiguous. The CDR3 length is 14 residues. The germline V and J ends were trimmed by 3 bases and 0 bases, with 3 bases remaining between them. Germline V gene sequence: CDR1 MRHNA, CDR2 SNTAGT. The CDR3 DNA sequence: TGTGCCAGCAGTGAACTCTCTGGGGCCAACGTCCTGACTTTC. Translation gives CASSELSGANVLTF.

The chain has TRBV5-6 and TRBJ2-2; TRBD1 matches at 9 bases. The CDR3 contains 15 residues. V was pared by 6 bases and J by 4 bases, with 7 bases of the junction left unmatched. In germline, CDR1 is SGHDT, CDR2 YYEEEE. CDR3 residues: CASTRGQGITGELFF. CDR3 sequence (DNA): TGTGCCAGCACCCGAGGACAGGGGATCACCGGGGAGCTGTTTTTT.

V and J are TRBV7-2 and TRBJ1-3, with TRBD1 identical over 7 bases. In germline, CDR1 is SGHTA, CDR2 FQGNSA. The CDR3 runs 16 residues. Trimming took 3 bases from V and 7 from J; bases not matched to a gene: 12. CDR3 sequence (DNA): TGTGCCAGCAGCTTCCATTCACAGGGGAGGTATAACACCATATATTTT. Translation: CASSFHSQGRYNTIYF.

The rearrangement uses TRBV19 and TRBJ1-1; TRBD1 might be the D (5 bases). The CDR3 sequence is 13 residues long. CDR1 is LNHDA, CDR2 SQIVND, per germline (reference sequence). V lost 6 bases to trimming and J lost 2 bases, with 10 bases between them. CDR3 DNA sequence: TGTGCCAGTAGACGACAGATCAACACTGAAGCTTTCTTT. It translates to CASRRQINTEAFF.

The chain couples TRBV27 to TRBJ2-3; D is undetermined. Trimming stripped 4 bases from V and 5 bases from J, with 19 bases between. The CDR3 runs 16 residues. Germline lookup yields CDR1 MNHEY and CDR2 SMNVEV (reference sequence). The CDR3 nucleotides are TGTGCCAGCAGTTCCCCCACGACACCGTTCGGAGATACGCAGTATTTT. The encoded protein is CASSSPTTPFGDTQYF.

The rearrangement joins TRBV6-5 to TRBJ2-1, with 7 bases matching TRBD1. CDR3 size: 15 residues. The V gene end was trimmed by 7 bases and the J gene end by 4 bases; junction bases not matched to a gene: 10. Looked up from germline, CDR1 is MNHEY and CDR2 is SVGAGI. CDR3 residues: CASNRRDSTYNEQFF. The CDR3 DNA reads TGTGCCAGCAACCGCAGGGACAGCACTTACAATGAGCAGTTCTTC.

This clone was seen once. The V gene is TRBV6-5, the J gene TRBJ1-4; D call uncertain. CDR3 length: 14 residues. CDR1 is MNHEY, CDR2 SVGAGI, per germline. Trimming left V 5 bases short and J 7 bases short, with 14 bases between. The CDR3 DNA reads TGTGCCAGCAGTACGGACGGGGTTCCTGAAAAACTGTTTTTT. Its translation is CASSTDGVPEKLFF.

J is TRBJ2-3 and V is TRBV7-2, with D tentatively TRBD2 (5 bases). Trimming took off 5 bases at V and 3 bases at J, with 15 bases between the two ends. The CDR3 contains 15 residues. Germline V gives CDR1 SGHTA, CDR2 FQGNSA. The CDR3 sequence: CASSDGIHETDTQYF. The DNA for the CDR3 is TGTGCCAGCAGCGACGGGATCCACGAAACAGATACGCAGTATTTT.

The chain combines TRBV7-9 with TRBJ2-3, with TRBD2 matching over 9 bases. Germline assignment: CDR1 SEHNR and CDR2 FQNEAQ (reference sequence). Trimming at V came to 4 bases and at J to 5 bases, leaving 7 bases not matched to a gene. This CDR3 contains 15 residues. Written as DNA, the CDR3 is TGTGCCAGCAGCTACACAGCGGGGGGTCTAGATACGCAGTATTTT. It specifies CASSYTAGGLDTQYF.

The gene calls are TRBV5-4 and TRBJ2-2, with TRBD2 identical over 9 bases. The CDR3 runs to 16 residues. The germline CDR1 and CDR2 sequences are SGHNT and YYREEE (reference sequence). Germline trimming cut 4 bases from V and 5 bases from J; bases unmatched to any gene: 9. CDR3 DNA sequence: TGTGCCAGCAGCCCGAGGCGGGGGGGCGGAACCGGGGAGCTGTTTTTT. It is translated as CASSPRRGGGTGELFF.

In DNA, the CDR3 is TGCAGCGTTGACACAGGGCGGGAAAAACTGTTTTTT. Translation gives CSVDTGREKLFF. This chain links TRBV29-1 with TRBJ1-4; TRBD1 might be the D (6 bases). Per the germline V gene, CDR1 is SQVTM and CDR2 is ANQGSEA. There are 12 residues in the CDR3. The germline V and J ends were trimmed by 3 bases and 8 bases, with 10 bases remaining between them.

The V call is TRBV28, the J call TRBJ2-2, with D unresolved. From germline, CDR1 is MDHEN and CDR2 SYDVKM. The CDR3 length is 14 residues. Trimming took off 10 bases at V and 0 bases at J, with 12 bases between the two ends. The CDR3 protein is CAIMAFANTGELFF. The DNA for the CDR3 is TGTGCCATTATGGCCTTCGCGAACACCGGGGAGCTGTTTTTT. Full variable domain (rest looked up from reference TRBV28 and TRBJ2-2): DVKVTQSSRYLVKRTGEKVFLECVQDMDHENMFWYRQDPGLGLRLIYFSYDVKMKEKGDIPEGYSVSREKKERFSLILESASTNQTSMYLCAIMAFANTGELFFGEGSRLTVL.

This chain joins TRBV7-8 and TRBJ1-6; D is uncertain. This CDR3 has 13 residues. CDR1 and CDR2 from the germline V gene are SGHVS and FQNEAQ. V was clipped by 5 bases and J by 6 bases, with 8 bases between them. CDR3 protein: CASSPIPNSPLHF. CDR3 sequence (DNA): TGTGCCAGCAGCCCCATTCCTAATTCACCCCTCCACTTT. Together with reference TRBV7-8 and TRBJ1-6, the CDR3 gives the full variable domain: GAGVSQSPRYKVAKRGQDVALRCDPISGHVSLFWYQQALGQGPEFLTYFQNEAQLDKSGLPSDRFFAERPEGSVSTLKIQRTQQEDSAVYLCASSPIPNSPLHFGNGTRLTVT.

This clone was seen a handful of times. The CDR3 DNA sequence: TGTGCCAGCTCATCTCTTAGCGGGAGGGCGAACACCGGGGAGCTGTTTTTT. Its protein is CASSSLSGRANTGELFF. The chain recombines TRBV18 with TRBJ2-2, with TRBD2 matching 11 bases. V was pared by 5 bases and J by 0 bases, with 5 bases of the junction left unmatched. The germline gives CDR1 KGHSH, CDR2 LQKENI. CDR3 length equals 17 residues. The entire variable domain, with the rest obtained from reference TRBV18 and TRBJ2-2, is as follows: NAGVMQNPRHLVRRRGQEARLRCSPMKGHSHVYWYRQLPEEGLKFMVYLQKENIIDESGMPKERFSAEFPKEGPSILRIQQVVRGDSAAYFCASSSLSGRANTGELFFGEGSRLTVL.

This clone has only a few counts. This sequence joins TRBV5-1 and TRBJ2-5; D is uncertain. This CDR3 contains 12 residues. The ends were cut back, 4 bases at V and 0 bases at J, with 4 bases in the middle. Germline-derived CDR1 and CDR2 are SGHRS and YFSETQ. CDR3 sequence reads: CASSVDQETQYF. The CDR3 DNA follows: TGCGCCAGCAGCGTAGACCAAGAGACCCAGTACTTC.

This clone was seen only once. The chain has TRBV4-3 and TRBJ1-1, with D maybe TRBD1 (5 bases). The CDR3 covers 14 residues. CDR1 and CDR2 (germline): LGHNA, YSLEER. Trimming shortened V by 0 bases and J by 10 bases, and 15 bases separated the two germline ends. The CDR3 reads CASSQDRGGFVAFF. CDR3 coding DNA: TGCGCCAGCAGCCAAGATCGGGGGGGTTTTGTAGCTTTCTTT.